One sample yielded the 3 T cell receptor beta chains listed below, sequenced in a study of shared clonotypes between healthy human individuals. Libraries were prepared by immunoSEQ multiplex PCR; TCRdb keeps only in-frame clonotypes and omits some of them. The data contain around 100,000 clones, about 70% of them singletons. Sequencing used memory CD8+ T cells sorted from blood. The sample's subset: CD45RO+ cells pooled with CCR7-negative TemRA cells. The receptors shown here come from a woman in her twenties or thirties in good health.

Here the CDR3 DNA reads TGTGCCAGCAGTGACACGAGACAGGGCGAAACCGGTGGCTACACCTTC. Translated: CASSDTRQGETGGYTF. This chain uses TRBV6-4 with TRBJ1-2, with 7 bases matching TRBD1. Germline V lookup: CDR1 MRHNA, CDR2 SNTAGT. V was clipped by 2 bases and J by 7 bases; unmatched bases: 13. This CDR3 contains 16 residues.

This clone was seen only once. The chain combines TRBV28 with TRBJ1-2; D ambiguous. CDR1 MDHEN and CDR2 SYDVKM come from the germline V gene. The length of the CDR3 is 16 residues. Trimming cost V 4 bases and J 5 bases, with 20 bases left between them. The chain's CDR3 is CASSSPPAATGYGYTF. The CDR3 DNA sequence: TGTGCCAGCAGTTCCCCGCCGGCTGCAACTGGTTATGGCTACACCTTC.

This chain uses TRBV6-5 with TRBJ1-2; the D gene is possibly TRBD1 (6 bases). V was pared by 2 bases and J by 8 bases, with 12 bases between. CDR3 length: 13 amino acids. The germline V gene has CDR1 MNHEY and CDR2 SVGAGI. Here the CDR3 reads CASSYQGYSGYTF. The CDR3 DNA reads TGTGCCAGCAGTTACCAGGGGTACAGCGGCTACACCTTC.